This entry features one T cell receptor (beta chain) sequence. The data stem from a study of blood T cell repertoires in COVID-19. Measured with immunoSEQ multiplex PCR; TCRdb has only the in-frame clones, and not every one. The repertoire holds about 240,000 clones, with about 90% as singletons. V gave up 3 bases and J gave up 2 bases; unmatched junction bases: 5. This CDR3 is 15 amino acids long. Germline lookup yields CDR1 SGHNT and CDR2 YYREEE (reference sequence). This receptor was identified in a man aged 60-69 years who had recovered from COVID-19. This chain connects TRBV5-4 to TRBJ1-1, with TRBD1 matching 9 bases. What was sequenced was peripheral blood. The CDR3 here is CASSWGQGLNTEAFF. In nucleotides, the CDR3 is TGTGCCAGCAGCTGGGGACAGGGACTTAACACTGAAGCTTTCTTT.